This T cell receptor beta chain appears in the sequencing data of a study of blood T cell repertoires in COVID-19. Study summary: From the United States, Italy and Spain came samples of acute and convalescent COVID-19. Sample material is recorded as cDNA or gDNA derived from T cells, B-cell-depleted T cells, or PBMCs.

As handled by the study authors: Reference gene primer amplification gave nucleated cell count estimates. Sequencing was performed with immunoSEQ multiplex PCR; in TCRdb, only in-frame clones are kept and a portion is missing. V and J calls and clone size are those listed in that table; D and trimming were worked out from the DNA. The sample has 150,000 or so clones, around 84% seen once; the top ten hold roughly 19%. This CDR3 is 15 amino acids long. From germline, CDR1 is LNHDA and CDR2 SQIVND (reference sequence). V lost 3 bases to trimming and J lost 8 bases, with 16 bases between them. This TCR derives from an elderly woman with acute or convalescent COVID-19. The rearrangement uses TRBV19 and TRBJ1-4, with D hard to call. Sequencing input: peripheral blood. This CDR3 reads CASSMARGRGEKLFF. CDR3 bases: TGTGCCAGTAGTATGGCCCGGGGAAGAGGCGAAAAACTGTTTTTT.